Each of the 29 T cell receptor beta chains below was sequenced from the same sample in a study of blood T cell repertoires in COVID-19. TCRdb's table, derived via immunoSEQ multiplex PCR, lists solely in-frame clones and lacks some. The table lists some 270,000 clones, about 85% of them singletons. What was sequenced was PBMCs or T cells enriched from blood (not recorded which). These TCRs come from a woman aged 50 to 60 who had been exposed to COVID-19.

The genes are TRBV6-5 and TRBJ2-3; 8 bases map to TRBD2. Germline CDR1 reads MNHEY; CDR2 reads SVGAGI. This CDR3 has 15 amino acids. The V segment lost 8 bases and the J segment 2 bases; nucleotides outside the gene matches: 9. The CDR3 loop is CASGVSGGPTDTQYF. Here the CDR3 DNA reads TGTGCCAGCGGCGTCAGCGGGGGACCCACAGATACGCAGTATTTT.

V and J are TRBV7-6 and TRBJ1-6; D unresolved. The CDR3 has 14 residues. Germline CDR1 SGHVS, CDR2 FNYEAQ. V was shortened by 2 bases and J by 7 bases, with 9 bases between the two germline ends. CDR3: CASSLSSRNSPLHF. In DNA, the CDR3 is TGTGCCAGCAGCTTATCGAGCAGGAATTCACCCCTCCACTTT.

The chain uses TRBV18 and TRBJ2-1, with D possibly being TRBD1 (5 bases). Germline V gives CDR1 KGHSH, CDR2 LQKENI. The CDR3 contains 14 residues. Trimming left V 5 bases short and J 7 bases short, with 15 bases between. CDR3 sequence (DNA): TGTGCCAGCTCATTGGGGCGGCTGGGGAATGAGCAGTTCTTC. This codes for CASSLGRLGNEQFF.

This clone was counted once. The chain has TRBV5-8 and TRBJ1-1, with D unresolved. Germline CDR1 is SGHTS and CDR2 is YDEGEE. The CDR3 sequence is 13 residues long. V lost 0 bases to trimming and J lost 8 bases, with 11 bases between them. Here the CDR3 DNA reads TGTGCCAGCAGCTTGGGCCTACTGTGGGAAGCTTTCTTT. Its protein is CASSLGLLWEAFF.

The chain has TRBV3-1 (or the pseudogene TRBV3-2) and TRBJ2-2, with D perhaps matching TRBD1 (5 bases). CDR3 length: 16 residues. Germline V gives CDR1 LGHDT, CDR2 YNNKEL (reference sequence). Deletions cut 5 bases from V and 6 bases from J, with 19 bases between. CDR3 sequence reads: CASSALAGLLSGELFF. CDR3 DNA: TGTGCCAGCAGCGCCCTGGCAGGGCTCTTGTCCGGGGAGCTGTTTTTT.

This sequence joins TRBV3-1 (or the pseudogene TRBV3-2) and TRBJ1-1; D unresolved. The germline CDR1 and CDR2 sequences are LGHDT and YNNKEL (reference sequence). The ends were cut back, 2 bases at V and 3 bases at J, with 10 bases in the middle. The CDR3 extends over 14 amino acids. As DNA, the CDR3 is TGTGCCAGCAGCCAAACGGCCGGGGACACTGAAGCTTTCTTT. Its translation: CASSQTAGDTEAFF.

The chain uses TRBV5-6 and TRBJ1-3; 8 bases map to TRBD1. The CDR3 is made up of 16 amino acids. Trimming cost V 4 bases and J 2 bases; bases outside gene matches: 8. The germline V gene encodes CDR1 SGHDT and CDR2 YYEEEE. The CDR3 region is CASSRRTGQTGNTIYF. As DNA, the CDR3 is TGTGCCAGCAGCCGCCGGACAGGGCAGACTGGAAACACCATATATTTT.

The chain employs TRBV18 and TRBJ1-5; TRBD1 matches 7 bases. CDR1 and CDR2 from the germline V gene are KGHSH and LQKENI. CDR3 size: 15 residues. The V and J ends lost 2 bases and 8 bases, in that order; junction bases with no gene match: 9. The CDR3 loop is CASSPSGRQGEPQHF. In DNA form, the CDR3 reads TGTGCCAGCTCACCATCCGGGCGACAGGGAGAGCCCCAGCATTTT.

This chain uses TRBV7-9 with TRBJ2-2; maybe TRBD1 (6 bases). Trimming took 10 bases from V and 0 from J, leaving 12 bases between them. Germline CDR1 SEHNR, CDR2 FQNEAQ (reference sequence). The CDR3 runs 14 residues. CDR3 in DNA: TGTGCCAACCTAGGGGGAACGAACACCGGGGAGCTGTTTTTT. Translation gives CANLGGTNTGELFF.

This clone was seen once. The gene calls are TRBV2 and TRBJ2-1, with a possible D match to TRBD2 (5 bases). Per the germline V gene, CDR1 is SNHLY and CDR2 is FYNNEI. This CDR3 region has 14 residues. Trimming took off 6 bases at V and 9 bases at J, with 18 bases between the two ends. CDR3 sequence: CASRGWAARGEQFF. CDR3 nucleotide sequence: TGTGCCAGCAGAGGGTGGGCCGCTCGGGGTGAGCAGTTCTTC.

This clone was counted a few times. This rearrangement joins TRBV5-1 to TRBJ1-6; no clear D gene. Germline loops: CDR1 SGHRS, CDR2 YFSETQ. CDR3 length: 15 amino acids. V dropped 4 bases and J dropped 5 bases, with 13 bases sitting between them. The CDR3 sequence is CASSLSGKNNSPLHF. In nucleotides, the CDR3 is TGCGCCAGCAGCCTATCCGGGAAAAATAATTCACCCCTCCACTTT.

CDR3 in amino acids: CASSFTGNLGSPLHF. The CDR3 nucleotides read TGCGCCAGCAGCTTTACAGGGAATTTAGGATCACCCCTCCACTTT. The J gene is TRBJ1-6, the V gene TRBV5-1, with D perhaps matching TRBD1 (6 bases). The CDR3 has 15 amino acids. V was trimmed by 2 bases and J by 10 bases, leaving 16 bases between them. Germline values: CDR1 SGHRS, CDR2 YFSETQ.

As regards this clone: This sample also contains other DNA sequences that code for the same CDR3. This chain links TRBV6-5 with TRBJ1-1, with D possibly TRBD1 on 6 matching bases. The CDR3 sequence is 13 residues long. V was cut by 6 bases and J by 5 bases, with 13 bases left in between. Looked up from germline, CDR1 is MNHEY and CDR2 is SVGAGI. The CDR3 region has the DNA TGTGCCAGCAGCCTTTCTAGGGGGACTGAAGCTTTCTTT. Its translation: CASSLSRGTEAFF.

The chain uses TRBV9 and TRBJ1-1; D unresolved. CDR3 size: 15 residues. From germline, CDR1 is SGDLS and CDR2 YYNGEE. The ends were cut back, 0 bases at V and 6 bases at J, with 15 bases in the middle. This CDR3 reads CASSVGGGPGPEAFF. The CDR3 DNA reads TGTGCCAGCAGCGTAGGAGGAGGCCCGGGTCCTGAAGCTTTCTTT.

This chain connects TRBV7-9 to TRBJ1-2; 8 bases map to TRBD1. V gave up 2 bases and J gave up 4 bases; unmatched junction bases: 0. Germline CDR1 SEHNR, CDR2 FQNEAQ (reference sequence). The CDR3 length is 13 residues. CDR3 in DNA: TGTGCCAGCAGCTTACAGGGGGCCTATGGCTACACCTTC. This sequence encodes CASSLQGAYGYTF.

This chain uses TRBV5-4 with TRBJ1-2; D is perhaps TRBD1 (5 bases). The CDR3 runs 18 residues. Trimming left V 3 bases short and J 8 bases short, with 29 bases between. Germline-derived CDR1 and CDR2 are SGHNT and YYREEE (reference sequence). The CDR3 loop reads CASSSGGVRTPLVGGYTF. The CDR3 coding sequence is TGTGCCAGCAGCTCGGGTGGAGTTAGGACACCCCTTGTGGGGGGCTACACCTTC.

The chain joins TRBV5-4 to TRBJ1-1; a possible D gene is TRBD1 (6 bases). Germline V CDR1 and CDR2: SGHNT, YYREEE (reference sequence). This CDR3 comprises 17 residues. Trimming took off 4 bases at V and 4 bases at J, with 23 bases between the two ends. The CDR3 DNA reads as TGTGCCAGCAGCGCAACCGCAGGGGCCACTTGGGGCACTGAAGCTTTCTTT. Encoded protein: CASSATAGATWGTEAFF.

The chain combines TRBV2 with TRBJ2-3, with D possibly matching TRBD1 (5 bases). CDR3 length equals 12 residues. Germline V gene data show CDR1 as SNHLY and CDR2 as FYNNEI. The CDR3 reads CASGALTDTQYF. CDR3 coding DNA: TGTGCTAGTGGGGCGTTGACAGATACGCAGTATTTT.

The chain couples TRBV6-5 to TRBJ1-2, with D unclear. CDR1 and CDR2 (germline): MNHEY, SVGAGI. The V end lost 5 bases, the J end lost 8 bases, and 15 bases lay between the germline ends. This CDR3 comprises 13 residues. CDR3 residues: CASSPNLPAGYTF. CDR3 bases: TGTGCCAGCAGTCCGAACCTCCCCGCGGGCTACACCTTC.

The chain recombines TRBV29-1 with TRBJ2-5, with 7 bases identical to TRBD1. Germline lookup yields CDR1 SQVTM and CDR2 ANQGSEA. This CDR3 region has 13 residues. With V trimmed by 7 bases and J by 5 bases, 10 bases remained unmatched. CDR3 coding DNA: TGCAGCGCCGGTGAGGGGGCGCGGGAGACCCAGTACTTC. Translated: CSAGEGARETQYF.

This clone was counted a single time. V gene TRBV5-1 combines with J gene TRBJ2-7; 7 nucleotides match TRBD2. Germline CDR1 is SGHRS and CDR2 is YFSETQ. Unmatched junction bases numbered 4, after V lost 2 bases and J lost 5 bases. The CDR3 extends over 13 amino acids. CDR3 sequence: CASSFGGEDEQYF. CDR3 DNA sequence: TGCGCCAGCAGCTTTGGGGGGGAGGACGAGCAGTACTTC. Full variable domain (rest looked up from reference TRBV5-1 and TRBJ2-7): KAGVTQTPRYLIKTRGQQVTLSCSPISGHRSVSWYQQTPGQGLQFLFEYFSETQRNKGNFPGRFSGRQFSNSRSEMNVSTLELGDSALYLCASSFGGEDEQYFGPGTRLTVT.

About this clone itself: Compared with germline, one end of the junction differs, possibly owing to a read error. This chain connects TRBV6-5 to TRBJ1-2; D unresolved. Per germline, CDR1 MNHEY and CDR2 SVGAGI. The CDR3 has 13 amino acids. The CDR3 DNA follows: TGTGCCAGCAGTTCCGGGAGTCCCTATCGCTACACCTTC. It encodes CASSSGSPYRYTF.

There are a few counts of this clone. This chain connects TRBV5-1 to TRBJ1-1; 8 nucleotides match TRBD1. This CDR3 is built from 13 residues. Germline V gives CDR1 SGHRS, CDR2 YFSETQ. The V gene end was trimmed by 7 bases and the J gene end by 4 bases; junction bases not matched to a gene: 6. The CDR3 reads CASAFTGGTEAFF. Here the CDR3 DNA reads TGCGCCAGCGCATTTACAGGGGGCACTGAAGCTTTCTTT.

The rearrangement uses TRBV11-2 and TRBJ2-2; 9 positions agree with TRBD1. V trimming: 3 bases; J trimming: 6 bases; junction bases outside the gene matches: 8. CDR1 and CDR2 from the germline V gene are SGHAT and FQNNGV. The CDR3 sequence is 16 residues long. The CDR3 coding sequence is TGTGCCAGCAGCTTGTACCGGGACAGGGAGTCCGGGGAGCTGTTTTTT. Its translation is CASSLYRDRESGELFF.

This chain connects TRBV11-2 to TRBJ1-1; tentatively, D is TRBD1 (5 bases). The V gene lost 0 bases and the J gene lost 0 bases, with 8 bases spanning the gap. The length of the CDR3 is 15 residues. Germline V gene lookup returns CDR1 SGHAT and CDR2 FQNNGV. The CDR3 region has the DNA TGTGCCAGCAGCTTAGAACCCAGGGTGAACACTGAAGCTTTCTTT. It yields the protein CASSLEPRVNTEAFF.

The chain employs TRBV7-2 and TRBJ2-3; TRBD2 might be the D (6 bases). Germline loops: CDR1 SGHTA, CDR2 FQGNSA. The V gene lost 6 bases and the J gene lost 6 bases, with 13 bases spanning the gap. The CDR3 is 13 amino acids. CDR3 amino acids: CASSVSGFDTQYF. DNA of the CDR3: TGTGCCAGCAGTGTCAGCGGGTTCGATACGCAGTATTTT.

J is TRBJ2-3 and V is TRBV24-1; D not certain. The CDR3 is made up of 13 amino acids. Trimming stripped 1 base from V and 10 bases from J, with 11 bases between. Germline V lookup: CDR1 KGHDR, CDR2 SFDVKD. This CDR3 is CATSDFTLTAQYF. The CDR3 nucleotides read TGTGCCACCAGTGATTTTACCCTTACGGCGCAGTATTTT.

The CDR3 region has the DNA TGTGCCAGCAGTTGGAGGGGAAATGAGCAGTTCTTC. This translates into CASSWRGNEQFF. This chain links TRBV12-3 or TRBV12-4 with TRBJ2-1, with a possible D match to TRBD2 (6 bases). V was pared by 4 bases and J by 7 bases, with 8 bases between. CDR3 length equals 12 residues.

The CDR3 DNA is TGTGCCAGTACCGAACAGGGTCCCACTGAAGCTTTCTTT. Translation: CASTEQGPTEAFF. This chain uses TRBV19 with TRBJ1-1; D might be TRBD1 (6 bases). The V end was cut by 7 bases, the J end by 4 bases, with 13 bases between. This CDR3 has 13 residues. Germline assignment: CDR1 LNHDA and CDR2 SQIVND (reference sequence).